Each of the 24 T cell receptor beta chains below was sequenced from the same sample in a study of cytomegalovirus exposure and HLA in healthy donors. 60 Vbeta and 13 Jbeta primers were used in PCR. TCRdb keeps only in-frame clones here, not all; method: immunoSEQ multiplex PCR. The sample consists of 130,000 or so clones, 80% of them appearing once. Material: PBMCs. These receptors all stem from a man aged 25 to 40 in good health and CMV-seronegative.

In its sample, this clone was seen a few times. The gene calls are TRBV4-3 and TRBJ1-6; 7 bases map to TRBD1. The CDR3 length is 17 residues. Trimming removed 4 bases from V and 0 bases from J; junction bases left unmatched: 6. CDR1 and CDR2 (germline): LGHNA, YSLEER. CDR3 loop: CASSLGGPSSYNSPLHF. The CDR3 DNA reads TGCGCCAGCAGCCTAGGGGGCCCCAGCTCCTATAATTCACCCCTCCACTTT.

This clone has only one observation. The chain employs TRBV7-6 and TRBJ2-5; TRBD2 agrees at 12 bases. The CDR3 runs to 15 residues. Losses at the gene ends were 8 bases for V and 5 bases for J; bases not matched to a gene: 9. In germline, CDR1 is SGHVS, CDR2 FNYEAQ. CDR3: CASSTSGRLGETQYF. Written as DNA, the CDR3 is TGTGCCAGCTCAACTAGCGGGAGGTTGGGTGAGACCCAGTACTTC.

This clone was seen once. In nucleotides, the CDR3 is TGTGCCATCAGCTTGCCGACTAGCGGGATCTCAGATACGCAGTATTTT. This encodes CAISLPTSGISDTQYF. The J gene is TRBJ2-3, the V gene TRBV10-3; 11 bases align to TRBD2. The CDR3 runs to 16 residues. The trim removed 6 bases at V and 4 bases at J, leaving 9 bases unmatched. Germline V CDR1 and CDR2: ENHRY, SYGVKD.

This sequence joins TRBV28 and TRBJ2-7, with a weak D call TRBD2 (6 bases). The CDR3 runs 13 residues. V was pared by 6 bases and J by 4 bases, with 13 bases between. Germline lookup yields CDR1 MDHEN and CDR2 SYDVKM. CDR3 in DNA: TGTGCCAGCAGCCCCGGGGGATCGTACGAGCAGTACTTC. Protein: CASSPGGSYEQYF.

The chain carries TRBV6-1 and TRBJ1-5; no reliable D call. V lost 2 bases, J lost 4 bases, and 9 bases lay in between. The CDR3 totals 14 residues. Germline V gene sequence: CDR1 MNHNS, CDR2 SASEGT. The CDR3 loop reads CASSEPQNNQPQHF. The DNA for the CDR3 is TGTGCCAGCAGTGAACCACAAAATAATCAGCCCCAGCATTTT.

J is TRBJ2-7 and V is TRBV4-2, with D unresolved. Trimming shortened V by 0 bases and J by 6 bases, and 15 bases separated the two germline ends. Germline V lookup: CDR1 LGHNA, CDR2 YNFKEQ. The CDR3 runs to 15 residues. This chain's CDR3 is CASSQDGTKALEQYF. The CDR3 bases are TGTGCCAGCAGCCAAGATGGCACTAAAGCTCTCGAGCAGTACTTC.

This chain connects TRBV10-3 to TRBJ2-3, with a tentative D call TRBD1 (6 bases). Germline values: CDR1 ENHRY, CDR2 SYGVKD. Trimming cost V 10 bases and J 3 bases, with 14 bases left between them. The CDR3 covers 13 residues. DNA of the CDR3: TGTGCCAGTAGGGACACGCCTACAGATACGCAGTATTTT. It is translated as CASRDTPTDTQYF.

This clone has just one count. This sequence joins TRBV28 and TRBJ2-3; tentative D call: TRBD1 (5 bases). In germline, CDR1 is MDHEN, CDR2 SYDVKM. V was cut by 4 bases and J by 2 bases, with 13 bases left in between. The CDR3 runs to 15 residues. This CDR3 reads CASSSGPGATDTQYF. CDR3 DNA sequence: TGTGCCAGCAGTTCAGGGCCAGGAGCCACAGATACGCAGTATTTT.

This chain connects TRBV11-3 to TRBJ2-7, with a possible D match to TRBD1 (6 bases). CDR1 is SGHNT and CDR2 is YENEEA in the germline V gene. The V end was cut by 0 bases, the J end by 5 bases, with 14 bases between. The CDR3 covers 15 residues. The CDR3 loop reads CASSLDRNRANEQYF. In DNA, the CDR3 is TGTGCCAGCAGCTTAGATCGTAACAGGGCTAACGAGCAGTACTTC.

Written as DNA, the CDR3 is TGTGCCAGCAGGTACGGGACAGATAACACCGGGGAGCTGTTTTTT. This sequence encodes CASRYGTDNTGELFF. V is TRBV28 and J is TRBJ2-2, with TRBD1 identical over 7 bases. In germline, CDR1 is MDHEN, CDR2 SYDVKM. V lost 6 bases to trimming and J lost 2 bases; unmatched junction nucleotides: 6. The CDR3 has 15 residues.

J is TRBJ2-5 and V is TRBV19; no firm D call. Germline CDR1 and CDR2: LNHDA and SQIVND (reference sequence). V lost 5 bases, J lost 4 bases, and 17 bases lay in between. This CDR3 is built from 15 residues. This CDR3 is CASSVGVQTRETQYF. The CDR3 DNA is TGTGCCAGTAGTGTTGGAGTCCAAACACGAGAGACCCAGTACTTC.

This rearrangement joins TRBV7-6 to TRBJ1-4; TRBD1 matches at 9 bases. This CDR3 has 15 residues. The junction had 7 bases not matched to a gene; V was cut back by 5 bases and J by 6 bases. Germline CDR1 SGHVS, CDR2 FNYEAQ. CDR3 DNA: TGTGCCAGCAGCCTGACGGGACAGGGTCATGAAAAACTGTTTTTT. Residues: CASSLTGQGHEKLFF.

The genes are TRBV5-6 and TRBJ1-1; D uncertain. V dropped 0 bases and J dropped 0 bases, with 9 bases sitting between them. Germline V gene lookup returns CDR1 SGHDT and CDR2 YYEEEE. CDR3 length: 15 amino acids. This CDR3 is CASSLEEGLNTEAFF. In DNA form, the CDR3 reads TGTGCCAGCAGCTTGGAGGAGGGCTTGAACACTGAAGCTTTCTTT.

The chain recombines TRBV9 with TRBJ2-1, with TRBD2 matching 7 bases. The germline V gene has CDR1 SGDLS and CDR2 YYNGEE. This CDR3 has 15 residues. With V trimmed by 9 bases and J by 0 bases, 9 bases remained unmatched. The CDR3 DNA follows: TGTGCCAATTCGACTAGCTGGAGCTCCTACAATGAGCAGTTCTTC. The encoded protein is CANSTSWSSYNEQFF.

The rearrangement joins TRBV2 to TRBJ2-7, with no clear D. Germline-derived CDR1 and CDR2 are SNHLY and FYNNEI. V was shortened by 4 bases and J by 5 bases, with 9 bases between the two germline ends. The CDR3 runs 12 residues. Written as DNA, the CDR3 is TGTGCCAGCAGTGGAACAATCGACGAGCAGTACTTC. It codes for CASSGTIDEQYF.

The CDR3 region has the DNA TGTGCCAGCAGCCGACAGGCGAACACCGGGGAGCTGTTTTTT. Protein: CASSRQANTGELFF. The J gene is TRBJ2-2, the V gene TRBV6-5, with D possibly being TRBD1 (6 bases). This CDR3 is built from 14 residues. Germline CDR1 reads MNHEY; CDR2 reads SVGAGI. V was pared by 6 bases and J by 0 bases, with 8 bases between.

The chain links TRBV5-4 to TRBJ2-7; 8 nucleotides agree with TRBD2. Trimming at V came to 4 bases and at J to 3 bases, leaving 9 bases not matched to a gene. Germline V CDR1 and CDR2: SGHNT, YYREEE (reference sequence). This CDR3 is 15 amino acids long. The CDR3 region has the DNA TGTGCCAGCAGCCATCGGGGGGGGACGCACTACGAGCAGTACTTC. Its protein product is CASSHRGGTHYEQYF.

J is TRBJ2-6 and V is TRBV28; D is possibly TRBD2 (6 bases). The CDR3 contains 19 residues. V lost 1 base and J lost 2, with 18 bases in between. Germline assignment: CDR1 MDHEN and CDR2 SYDVKM. CDR3 in DNA: TGTGCCAGCAGTTTATTTGGACCCCGGCGGGATCCTGGGGCCAACGTCCTGACTTTC. Protein: CASSLFGPRRDPGANVLTF.

V and J are TRBV18 and TRBJ1-4; 7 bases agree with TRBD1. CDR1 is KGHSH, CDR2 LQKENI, per germline. The CDR3 sequence is 15 residues long. With V trimmed by 4 bases and J by 4 bases, 6 bases remained unmatched. DNA for the CDR3: TGTGCCAGCTCACAACGGACAGGCTTTAATGAAAAACTGTTTTTT. It is translated as CASSQRTGFNEKLFF.

The chain uses TRBV29-1 and TRBJ1-4; the D gene is possibly TRBD1 (5 bases). V shed 7 bases and J shed 8 bases, with 20 bases lying between them. Germline V gene lookup returns CDR1 SQVTM and CDR2 ANQGSEA. This CDR3 is built from 14 residues. The CDR3 protein is CSASGGLDVEKLFF. The CDR3 region has the DNA TGCAGCGCTTCGGGGGGACTGGATGTGGAAAAACTGTTTTTT.

The chain employs TRBV6-1 and TRBJ2-5; D not certain. Germline CDR1 reads MNHNS; CDR2 reads SASEGT. The length of the CDR3 is 13 residues. V dropped 1 base and J dropped 5 bases, with 8 bases sitting between them. The CDR3: CASSEGYGETQYF. CDR3 sequence (DNA): TGTGCCAGCAGTGAAGGGTACGGTGAGACCCAGTACTTC.

The CDR3: CASSFEGNHEQYF. CDR3 DNA sequence: TGTGCCAGCAGCTTTGAGGGTAACCACGAGCAGTACTTC. The chain combines TRBV7-8 with TRBJ2-7, with D maybe TRBD2 (5 bases). This CDR3 has 13 amino acids. V shed 3 bases and J shed 5 bases, with 11 bases lying between them. CDR1 and CDR2 from the germline V gene are SGHVS and FQNEAQ.

This clone occurred once. The DNA of the CDR3 is TGTGCCAGCAGTCAGGGGTTCTCGGGCGGAAACACCATATATTTT. Amino acid sequence: CASSQGFSGGNTIYF. This rearrangement joins TRBV6-5 to TRBJ1-3; D may be TRBD1 (6 bases). Germline V gene sequence: CDR1 MNHEY, CDR2 SVGAGI. The CDR3 runs 15 residues. The V and J ends lost 5 bases and 4 bases respectively, with 15 bases between them.

The gene calls are TRBV4-2 and TRBJ1-1; 7 nucleotides line up with TRBD1. With V trimmed by 6 bases and J by 1 base, 5 bases remained unmatched. The CDR3 extends over 14 amino acids. CDR1 is LGHNA and CDR2 is YNFKEQ in the germline V gene. CDR3 residues: CASRRRTGNTEAFF. The CDR3 DNA reads as TGTGCCAGCAGACGCCGGACAGGGAACACTGAAGCTTTCTTT.